This T cell receptor beta chain is from a study of blood T cell repertoires in COVID-19. Background on the study: Sources were T cells, B-cell-depleted T cells, or PBMCs; the material itself was cDNA or gDNA.

Sequencing used immunoSEQ multiplex PCR; TCRdb keeps in-frame clones, though not all of them. The table shows 380,000 or so clones, with 89% occurring only once. Sequencing was done on a sample of peripheral blood. The receptor was derived from a man in his forties with acute or convalescent COVID-19.

CDR3 DNA sequence: TGTGCCAGCAGCTTGGGGGGAGCGGGACACCGATCCTACGAGCAGTACTTC. Translating it yields CASSLGGAGHRSYEQYF. The V and J genes are TRBV5-8 and TRBJ2-7; tentative D call: TRBD2 (7 bases). CDR1 is SGHTS, CDR2 YDEGEE, per germline. V lost 0 bases, J lost 1 base, and 17 bases lay in between. This CDR3 is 17 amino acids long.